This TCR beta chain stems from a study of early T cells in non-severe SARS-CoV-2 infection. About the research overall: The study sequenced bulk RNA from unsorted whole blood, with chains unpaired. General study results and limits: VDJdb matches were skewed toward anti-spike CD8 T cell responses.

This clonotype was recorded a few times. No antigen is known for it. TCRdb ran MiXCR on the 5' RACE reads and lists one entry per CDR3 protein. This table holds 97,000 or so distinct CDR3 sequences, 10% to 15% found once. The sequence came from an adult who was a healthcare worker with PCR-confirmed SARS-CoV-2 infection or an uninfected control (not recorded which). The source material was whole blood.

The CDR3 region is CSARRETAEFF. The CDR3 DNA reads TGCAGTGCTAGACGTGAGACTGCCGAGTTCTTC. The V gene is TRBV20-1, the J gene TRBJ2-1, with D unresolved. V lost 2 bases and J 14 bases, leaving 13 bases between the germline ends. CDR3 length equals 11 residues. Per germline, CDR1 DFQATT and CDR2 SNEGSKA (reference sequence).